This entry lists 31 T cell receptor beta chains sequenced from one sample in a study of cytomegalovirus exposure and HLA in healthy donors. This PCR relied on a set of 60 Vbeta primers and 13 Jbeta primers. Here immunoSEQ multiplex PCR was the method, and the copy in TCRdb shows in-frame clones only, minus some. The data contain hundreds of thousands of clones, 72% of them singletons. The specimen sequenced was PBMCs. The receptors here all came from a female donor in good health and CMV-seronegative.

This sequence joins TRBV5-8 and TRBJ2-3; TRBD2 might be the D (6 bases). The CDR3 has 16 amino acids. Germline V lookup: CDR1 SGHTS, CDR2 YDEGEE. Trimming took off 6 bases at V and 2 bases at J, with 19 bases between the two ends. This CDR3 is CASTFLPGLTTDTQYF. The CDR3 nucleotides read TGTGCCAGCACCTTCCTTCCGGGACTTACCACAGATACGCAGTATTTT.

This sequence joins TRBV6-5 and TRBJ1-6, with 7 bases lining up with TRBD1. The CDR3 has 14 amino acids. V lost 6 bases to trimming and J lost 9 bases; unmatched junction nucleotides: 8. Germline V gene sequence: CDR1 MNHEY, CDR2 SVGAGI. This CDR3 reads CASRLGQDSSPLHF. The CDR3 coding sequence is TGTGCCAGCAGACTCGGACAGGACAGTTCACCCCTCCACTTT.

The J gene is TRBJ1-1, the V gene TRBV10-1; D unresolved. The CDR3 runs 13 residues. Germline-derived CDR1 and CDR2 are WNHNN and SYGVQD (reference sequence). Trimming shortened V by 2 bases and J by 2 bases, and 6 bases separated the two germline ends. CDR3 coding DNA: TGCGCCAGCAGTGAGACACCCAACACTGAAGCTTTCTTT. Translated: CASSETPNTEAFF.

The chain carries TRBV6-5 and TRBJ1-1; the D gene is possibly TRBD1 (6 bases). This CDR3 spans 15 amino acids. Trimming cost V 5 bases and J 5 bases, with 18 bases left between them. Looked up from germline, CDR1 is MNHEY and CDR2 is SVGAGI. The CDR3 spells CASSPPTGGLTEAFF. CDR3 in DNA: TGTGCCAGCAGTCCCCCAACGGGGGGGCTTACTGAAGCTTTCTTT.

This sequence joins TRBV9 and TRBJ1-4; no clear D. Trimming stripped 3 bases from V and 2 bases from J, with 11 bases between. Germline V gene sequence: CDR1 SGDLS, CDR2 YYNGEE. The CDR3 runs to 15 residues. The CDR3, as DNA: TGTGCCAGCAGCGCCTCAGGCTACACTAATGAAAAACTGTTTTTT. This encodes CASSASGYTNEKLFF.

This rearrangement joins TRBV7-9 to TRBJ2-1, with D tentatively TRBD2 (7 bases). V gave up 5 bases and J gave up 0 bases, with 17 bases separating them. Germline assignment: CDR1 SEHNR and CDR2 FQNEAQ (reference sequence). The CDR3 has 17 amino acids. The CDR3: CASSPRRGGNSYNEQFF. The DNA of the CDR3 is TGTGCCAGCAGCCCCAGACGCGGGGGCAACTCCTACAATGAGCAGTTCTTC.

This sequence joins TRBV6-1 and TRBJ1-2, with 8 bases identical to TRBD1. The CDR3 contains 15 residues. The germline V gene has CDR1 MNHNS and CDR2 SASEGT. Trimming removed 1 base from V and 5 bases from J; junction bases left unmatched: 6. The CDR3, as DNA: TGTGCCAGCAGTGAAGTAGGGACAGGAGCATATGGCTACACCTTC. Its translation: CASSEVGTGAYGYTF.

This clone was recorded a few times. The chain has TRBV7-9 and TRBJ2-7; D not resolved. The germline CDR1 and CDR2 sequences are SEHNR and FQNEAQ (reference sequence). V was clipped by 5 bases and J by 0 bases, with 14 bases between them. This CDR3 has 15 amino acids. DNA for the CDR3: TGTGCCAGCAGCCCTCCCCTTGCTAGCTCCTACGAGCAGTACTTC. Translation: CASSPPLASSYEQYF.

With respect to this clone: One junction end disagrees with the germline gene, perhaps due to a read error. The chain joins TRBV28 to TRBJ1-3, with D hard to call. CDR1 and CDR2 (germline): MDHEN, SYDVKM. The CDR3 sequence is 17 residues long. In nucleotides, the CDR3 is TGTGCCGGCAGACTTAGCCAGAGGTTCGGTCTAGGAAACACCATATATTTT. It specifies CAGRLSQRFGLGNTIYF.

V gene TRBV5-1 combines with J gene TRBJ2-5, with a weak D call TRBD2 (6 bases). CDR3 length equals 13 residues. CDR1 and CDR2 (germline): SGHRS, YFSETQ. With 4 bases removed from V and 0 bases from J, the gap between germline ends came to 7 bases. The CDR3: CASSGGDQETQYF. The DNA of the CDR3 is TGCGCCAGCAGCGGAGGGGACCAAGAGACCCAGTACTTC.

The J gene is TRBJ2-7, the V gene TRBV2, with TRBD2 matching 8 bases. This CDR3 is 14 amino acids long. The junction had 4 bases not matched to a gene; V was cut back by 4 bases and J by 2 bases. CDR1 is SNHLY, CDR2 FYNNEI, per germline. The CDR3 DNA is TGTGCCAGCAGTGGCGGGAGGACCACCTACGAGCAGTACTTC. Its translation is CASSGGRTTYEQYF.

The chain employs TRBV5-4 and TRBJ2-7; D gene ambiguous. This CDR3 region has 13 residues. The germline V and J ends were trimmed by 0 bases and 7 bases, with 11 bases remaining between them. Per the germline V gene, CDR1 is SGHNT and CDR2 is YYREEE (reference sequence). The chain's CDR3 is CASSLASTREQYF. In DNA, the CDR3 is TGTGCCAGCAGCTTGGCCTCTACTCGGGAGCAGTACTTC.

This clone came up a few times. The V call is TRBV15, the J call TRBJ2-3; 7 positions agree with TRBD2. Germline lookup yields CDR1 LNHNV and CDR2 YYDKDF (reference sequence). Trimming at V came to 3 bases and at J to 0 bases, leaving 15 bases not matched to a gene. This CDR3 is built from 19 residues. CDR3 loop: CATSRTPGFAGASTDTQYF. CDR3 sequence (DNA): TGTGCCACCAGCAGGACCCCCGGGTTTGCGGGAGCTAGCACAGATACGCAGTATTTT.

As for this clone: One junction end disagrees with the germline gene, perhaps due to a read error. The chain joins TRBV7-9 to TRBJ2-7; 9 nucleotides agree with TRBD2. CDR3 length: 14 amino acids. CDR1 SEHNR and CDR2 FQNEAQ come from the germline V gene (reference sequence). For the CDR3, the DNA is TGTTCCAGCAGCTTAGTAGCGGGAGATTACGAGCAGTACTTC. Residues: CSSSLVAGDYEQYF. Combining the CDR3 with reference TRBV7-9 and TRBJ2-7 gives the whole variable domain DTGVSQNPRHKITKRGQNVTFRCDPISEHNRLYWYRQTLGQGPEFLTYFQNEAQLEKSRLLSDRFSAERPKGSFSTLEIQRTEQGDSAMYLCSSSLVAGDYEQYFGPGTRLTVT.

In its sample, this clone was seen a few times. The CDR3 loop reads CAWSEGRSNQPQHF. CDR3 in DNA: TGTGCCTGGAGTGAGGGGAGGAGCAATCAGCCCCAGCATTTT. The rearrangement joins TRBV30 to TRBJ1-5, with a tentative D call TRBD1 (5 bases). Germline V gives CDR1 GTSNPN, CDR2 SVGIG (reference sequence). This CDR3 is 14 amino acids long. V lost 1 base to trimming and J lost 1 base, with 8 bases between them.

V usage is TRBV6-1 and J usage is TRBJ1-3; tentatively, D is TRBD1 (6 bases). The CDR3 is 16 amino acids. The V gene's germline CDR1 is MNHNS and CDR2 SASEGT. Trimming cost V 3 bases and J 4 bases, with 16 bases left between them. The CDR3 DNA follows: TGTGCCAGCAGTGAGAACAGGGTTGCTTCGGGAAACACCATATATTTT. It codes for CASSENRVASGNTIYF.

The rearrangement uses TRBV5-1 and TRBJ1-5, with D hard to call. The CDR3 totals 13 residues. Germline V lookup: CDR1 SGHRS, CDR2 YFSETQ. The V end lost 7 bases, the J end lost 5 bases, and 13 bases lay between the germline ends. CDR3 amino acids: CASWGGNDQPQHF. The CDR3 DNA reads as TGCGCCAGCTGGGGAGGGAACGATCAGCCCCAGCATTTT.

The J gene is TRBJ2-3, the V gene TRBV5-1; D is possibly TRBD2 (7 bases). There are 14 residues in the CDR3. CDR1 is SGHRS, CDR2 YFSETQ, per germline. Between the trimmed V and J ends, which lost 9 bases and 5 bases, there was a span of 19 bases. CDR3 DNA sequence: TGCGCCACCACTCATCGGGGGGCAGGAGATACGCAGTATTTT. Protein product: CATTHRGAGDTQYF.

The chain combines TRBV7-9 with TRBJ2-7, with D maybe TRBD2 (6 bases). The V end was cut by 7 bases, the J end by 3 bases, with 19 bases between. Per the germline V gene, CDR1 is SEHNR and CDR2 is FQNEAQ (reference sequence). The CDR3 sequence is 15 residues long. The CDR3 bases are TGTGCCAGCATGTCCGGCGGGGCTTCCTACTACGAGCAGTACTTC. This translates into CASMSGGASYYEQYF.

This clone was seen a few times. The rearrangement joins TRBV18 to TRBJ2-5, with D tentatively TRBD2 (5 bases). Germline CDR1 and CDR2: KGHSH and LQKENI. The CDR3 spans 13 residues. Trimming pared 4 bases from V and 5 bases from J, leaving 11 bases between. The CDR3 region has the DNA TGTGCCAGCTCACGCGGGCCGACGGAGACCCAGTACTTC. Its translation is CASSRGPTETQYF.

The chain has TRBV7-3 and TRBJ2-3; 10 bases match TRBD2. Unmatched junction bases numbered 12, after V lost 5 bases and J lost 7 bases. Germline-derived CDR1 and CDR2 are SGHTA and FQGTGA. The CDR3 has 16 residues. CDR3 in amino acids: CASSLGAGGPIYTQYF. CDR3 DNA: TGTGCCAGCAGCCTAGGAGCGGGAGGGCCTATATATACGCAGTATTTT. Variable domain in full (rest from reference TRBV7-3 and TRBJ2-3): GAGVSQTPSNKVTEKGKYVELRCDPISGHTALYWYRQSLGQGPEFLIYFQGTGAADDSGLPNDRFFAVRPEGSVSTLKIQRTERGDSAVYLCASSLGAGGPIYTQYFGPGTRLTVL.

This clone was observed a few times. J is TRBJ2-7 and V is TRBV5-1; 12 bases are a match to TRBD2. Unmatched junction bases numbered 4, after V lost 0 bases and J lost 0 bases. The CDR3 consists of 17 residues. CDR1 is SGHRS, CDR2 YFSETQ, per germline. Here the CDR3 reads CASSLGLAGESSYEQYF. In DNA, the CDR3 is TGCGCCAGCAGCTTGGGACTAGCGGGGGAATCCTCCTACGAGCAGTACTTC.

The gene calls are TRBV9 and TRBJ2-1; no firm D call. Looked up from germline, CDR1 is SGDLS and CDR2 is YYNGEE. Trimming took 8 bases from V and 5 from J, leaving 8 bases between them. The CDR3 runs to 11 residues. This CDR3 reads CASGDNNEQFF. CDR3 sequence (DNA): TGTGCCAGTGGAGATAACAATGAGCAGTTCTTC.

The J gene is TRBJ1-5, the V gene TRBV11-3, with TRBD1 as a possible D gene (5 bases). In germline, CDR1 is SGHNT, CDR2 YENEEA. The ends were cut back, 6 bases at V and 7 bases at J, with 16 bases in the middle. This CDR3 is built from 14 residues. The CDR3 nucleotides read TGTGCCAGCAGTCGACCCAGGGCGACCCAGCCCCAGCATTTT. This sequence encodes CASSRPRATQPQHF.

This clone was counted once. The chain has TRBV7-9 and TRBJ1-1, with D tentatively TRBD1 (6 bases). V lost 2 bases to trimming and J lost 7 bases, with 11 bases between them. CDR3 size: 13 residues. Germline V gives CDR1 SEHNR, CDR2 FQNEAQ (reference sequence). This CDR3 is CASSLLGAGEAFF. The CDR3 DNA follows: TGTGCCAGCAGCTTATTGGGGGCCGGTGAAGCTTTCTTT.

V and J are TRBV30 and TRBJ1-1; D ambiguous. CDR1 is GTSNPN, CDR2 SVGIG, per germline (reference sequence). The length of the CDR3 is 12 residues. Trimming removed 5 bases at V and 0 bases at J, with 7 bases between. Here the CDR3 reads CAWGAMNTEAFF. In nucleotides, the CDR3 is TGTGCCTGGGGAGCTATGAACACTGAAGCTTTCTTT.

V gene TRBV7-9 combines with J gene TRBJ2-7; D call uncertain. The V gene's germline CDR1 is SEHNR and CDR2 FQNEAQ (reference sequence). Trimming took 5 bases from V and 4 from J, leaving 6 bases between them. The CDR3 is 11 residues long. The CDR3 loop is CASSMSYEQYF. CDR3 nucleotide sequence: TGTGCCAGCAGCATGAGTTACGAGCAGTACTTC.

The rearrangement joins TRBV20-1 to TRBJ1-1; unclear D gene. Between the trimmed V and J ends, which lost 1 base and 6 bases, there was a span of 6 bases. Germline lookup yields CDR1 DFQATT and CDR2 SNEGSKA (reference sequence). CDR3 size: 11 residues. The chain's CDR3 is CSARAGAEAFF. Written as DNA, the CDR3 is TGCAGTGCTAGAGCCGGAGCTGAAGCTTTCTTT.

This clone was seen a handful of times. This chain uses TRBV6-5 with TRBJ2-7; D possibly corresponds to TRBD2 (5 bases). Trimming shortened V by 0 bases and J by 7 bases, and 16 bases separated the two germline ends. Germline V CDR1 and CDR2: MNHEY, SVGAGI. The CDR3 length is 15 residues. DNA for the CDR3: TGTGCCAGCAGTTACTCGAACGGACTGGCTGGTGAGCAGTACTTC. Protein product: CASSYSNGLAGEQYF.

This rearrangement joins TRBV2 to TRBJ2-1, with 7 nucleotides matching TRBD1. This CDR3 is built from 13 residues. The V segment lost 7 bases and the J segment 5 bases; nucleotides outside the gene matches: 5. Germline V gene lookup returns CDR1 SNHLY and CDR2 FYNNEI. As DNA, the CDR3 is TGTGCCAGCACCGAAACAGGGGACAATGAGCAGTTCTTC. Protein product: CASTETGDNEQFF.

This sequence joins TRBV18 and TRBJ2-7; TRBD2 matches at 14 bases. The CDR3 has 19 amino acids. Germline V CDR1 and CDR2: KGHSH, LQKENI. With 3 bases clipped from V and 0 bases from J, the junction kept 10 bases outside the gene matches. The CDR3 coding sequence is TGTGCCAGCTCACCCTTCCCTGGACTAGCGGGAGGAAGCTCCTACGAGCAGTACTTC. Amino acids: CASSPFPGLAGGSSYEQYF. Full variable domain (remainder filled in from reference TRBV18 and TRBJ2-7): NAGVMQNPRHLVRRRGQEARLRCSPMKGHSHVYWYRQLPEEGLKFMVYLQKENIIDESGMPKERFSAEFPKEGPSILRIQQVVRGDSAAYFCASSPFPGLAGGSSYEQYFGPGTRLTVT.